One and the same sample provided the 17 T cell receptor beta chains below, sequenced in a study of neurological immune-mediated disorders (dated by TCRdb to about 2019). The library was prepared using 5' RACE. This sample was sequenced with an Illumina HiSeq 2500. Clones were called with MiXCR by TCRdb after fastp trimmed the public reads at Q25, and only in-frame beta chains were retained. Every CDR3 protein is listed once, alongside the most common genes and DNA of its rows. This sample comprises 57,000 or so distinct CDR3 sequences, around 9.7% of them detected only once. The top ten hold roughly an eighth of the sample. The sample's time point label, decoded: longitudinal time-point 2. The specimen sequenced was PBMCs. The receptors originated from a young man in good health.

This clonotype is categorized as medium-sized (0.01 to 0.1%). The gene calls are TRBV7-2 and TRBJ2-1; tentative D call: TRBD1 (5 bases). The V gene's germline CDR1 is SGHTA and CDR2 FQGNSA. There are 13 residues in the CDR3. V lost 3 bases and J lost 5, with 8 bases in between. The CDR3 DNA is TGTGCCAGCAGCTTTCCGACAGACAATGAGCAGTTCTTC. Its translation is CASSFPTDNEQFF.

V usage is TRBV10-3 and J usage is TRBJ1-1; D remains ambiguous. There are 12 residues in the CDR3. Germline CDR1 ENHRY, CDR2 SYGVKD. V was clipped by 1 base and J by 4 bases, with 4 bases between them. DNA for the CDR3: TGTGCCATCAGTGAGTTATTCACTGAAGCTTTCTTT. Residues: CAISELFTEAFF.

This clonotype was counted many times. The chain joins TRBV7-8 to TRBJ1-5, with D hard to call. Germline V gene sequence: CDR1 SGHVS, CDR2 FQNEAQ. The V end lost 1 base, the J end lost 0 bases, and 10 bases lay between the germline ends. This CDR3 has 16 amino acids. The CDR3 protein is CASSLDEAYSNQPQHF. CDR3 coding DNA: TGTGCCAGCAGCTTAGATGAGGCATATAGCAATCAGCCCCAGCATTTT.

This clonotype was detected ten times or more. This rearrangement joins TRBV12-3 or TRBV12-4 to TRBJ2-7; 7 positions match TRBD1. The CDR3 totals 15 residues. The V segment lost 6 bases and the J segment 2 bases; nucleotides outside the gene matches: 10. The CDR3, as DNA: TGTGCCAGCAGCCACAGGGGCGCTACCCCCTACGAGCAGTACTTC. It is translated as CASSHRGATPYEQYF.

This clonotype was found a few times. DNA for the CDR3: TGTGCCAGCTCTCGCACGACCGGGACACAGGACTACGAGCAGTACTTC. Its translation is CASSRTTGTQDYEQYF. The chain recombines TRBV18 with TRBJ2-7; maybe TRBD1 (6 bases). In germline, CDR1 is KGHSH, CDR2 LQKENI. The CDR3 has 16 residues. V was shortened by 6 bases and J by 3 bases, with 21 bases between the two germline ends.

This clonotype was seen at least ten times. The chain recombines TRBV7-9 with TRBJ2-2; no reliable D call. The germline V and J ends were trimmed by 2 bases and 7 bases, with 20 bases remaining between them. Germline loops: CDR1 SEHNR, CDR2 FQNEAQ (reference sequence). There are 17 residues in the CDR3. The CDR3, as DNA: TGTGCCAGCAGCTTACCCGGCGTTTCAAAGGGCCACGGGGAGCTGTTTTTT. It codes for CASSLPGVSKGHGELFF.

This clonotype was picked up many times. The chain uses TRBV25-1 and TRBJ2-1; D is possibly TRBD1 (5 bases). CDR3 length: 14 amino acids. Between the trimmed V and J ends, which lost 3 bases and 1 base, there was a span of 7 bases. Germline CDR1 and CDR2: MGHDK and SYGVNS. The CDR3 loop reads CASSDYRSYNEQFF. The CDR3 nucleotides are TGTGCCAGCAGTGATTACAGGTCCTACAATGAGCAGTTCTTC. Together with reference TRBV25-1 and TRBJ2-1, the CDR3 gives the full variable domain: EADIYQTPRYLVIGTGKKITLECSQTMGHDKMYWYQQDPGMELHLIHYSYGVNSTEKGDLSSESTVSRIRTEHFPLTLESARPSHTSQYLCASSDYRSYNEQFFGPGTRLTVL.

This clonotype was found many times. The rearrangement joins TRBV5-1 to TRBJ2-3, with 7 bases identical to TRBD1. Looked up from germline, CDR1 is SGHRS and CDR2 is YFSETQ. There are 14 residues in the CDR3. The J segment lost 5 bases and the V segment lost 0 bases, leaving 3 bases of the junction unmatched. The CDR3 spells CASSLEQGEDTQYF. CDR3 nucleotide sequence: TGCGCCAGCAGCTTGGAGCAGGGGGAAGATACGCAGTATTTT.

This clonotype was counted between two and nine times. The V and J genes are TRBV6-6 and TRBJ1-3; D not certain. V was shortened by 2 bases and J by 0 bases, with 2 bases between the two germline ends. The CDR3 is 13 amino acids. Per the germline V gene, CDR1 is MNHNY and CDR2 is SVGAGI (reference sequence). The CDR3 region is CASSYHSGNTIYF. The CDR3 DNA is TGTGCCAGCAGTTACCACTCTGGAAACACCATATATTTT.

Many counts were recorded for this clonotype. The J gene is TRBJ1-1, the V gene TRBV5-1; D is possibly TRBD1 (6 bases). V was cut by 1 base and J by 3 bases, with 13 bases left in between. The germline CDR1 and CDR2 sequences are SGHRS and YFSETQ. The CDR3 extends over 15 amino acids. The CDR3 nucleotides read TGCGCCAGCAGCTTGCTGCAGGGGAGCCACACTGAAGCTTTCTTT. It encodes CASSLLQGSHTEAFF.

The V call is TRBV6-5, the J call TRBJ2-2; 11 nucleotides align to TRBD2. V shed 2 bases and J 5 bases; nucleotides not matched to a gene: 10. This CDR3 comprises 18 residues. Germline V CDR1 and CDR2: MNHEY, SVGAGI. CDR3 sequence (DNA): TGTGCCAGCAGTTACGTCAGGCTAGCGGGAGGACGAACCGGGGAGCTGTTTTTT. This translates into CASSYVRLAGGRTGELFF.

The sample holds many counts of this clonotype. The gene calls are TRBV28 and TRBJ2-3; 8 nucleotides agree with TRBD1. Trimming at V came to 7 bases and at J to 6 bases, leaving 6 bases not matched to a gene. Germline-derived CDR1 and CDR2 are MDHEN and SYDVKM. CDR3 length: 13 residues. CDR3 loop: CASKTGAEDTQYF. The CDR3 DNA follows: TGTGCCAGCAAGACAGGGGCCGAGGATACGCAGTATTTT.

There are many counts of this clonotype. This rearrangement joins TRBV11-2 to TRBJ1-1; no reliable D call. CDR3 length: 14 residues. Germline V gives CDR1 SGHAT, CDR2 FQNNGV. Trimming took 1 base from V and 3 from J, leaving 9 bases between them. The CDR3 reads CASSLGAVYTEAFF. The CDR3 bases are TGTGCCAGCAGCTTAGGCGCGGTGTACACTGAAGCTTTCTTT. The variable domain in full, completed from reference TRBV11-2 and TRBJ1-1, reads EAGVAQSPRYKIIEKRQSVAFWCNPISGHATLYWYQQILGQGPKLLIQFQNNGVVDDSQLPKDRFSAERLKGVDSTLKIQPAKLEDSAVYLCASSLGAVYTEAFFGQGTRLTVV.

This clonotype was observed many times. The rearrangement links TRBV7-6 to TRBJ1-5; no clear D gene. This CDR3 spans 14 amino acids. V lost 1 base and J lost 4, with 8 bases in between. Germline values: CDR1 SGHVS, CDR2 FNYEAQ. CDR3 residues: CASSLGDGNQPQHF. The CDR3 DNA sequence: TGTGCCAGCAGCTTAGGCGACGGAAATCAGCCCCAGCATTTT.

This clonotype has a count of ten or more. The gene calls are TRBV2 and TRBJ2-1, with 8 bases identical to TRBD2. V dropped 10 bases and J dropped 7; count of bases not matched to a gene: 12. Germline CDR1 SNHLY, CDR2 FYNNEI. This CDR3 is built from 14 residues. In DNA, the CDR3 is TGTGCCAACAATCCAGCGGGAGTGGGAAATGAGCAGTTCTTC. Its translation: CANNPAGVGNEQFF.

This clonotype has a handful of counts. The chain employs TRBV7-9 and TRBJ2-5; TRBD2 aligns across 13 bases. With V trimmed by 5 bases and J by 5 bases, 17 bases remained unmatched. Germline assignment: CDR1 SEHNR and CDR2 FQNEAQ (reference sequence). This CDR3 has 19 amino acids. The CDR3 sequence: CASSLLGPGLAGVSETQYF. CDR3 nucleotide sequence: TGTGCCAGCAGCCTACTGGGCCCCGGACTAGCGGGAGTATCCGAGACCCAGTACTTC.

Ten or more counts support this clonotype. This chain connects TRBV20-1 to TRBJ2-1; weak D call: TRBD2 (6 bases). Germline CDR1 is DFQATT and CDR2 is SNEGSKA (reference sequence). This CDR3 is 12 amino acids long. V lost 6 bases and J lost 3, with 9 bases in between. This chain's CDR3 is CSAAGSYNEQFF. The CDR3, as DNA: TGCAGTGCCGCCGGGAGCTACAATGAGCAGTTCTTC.